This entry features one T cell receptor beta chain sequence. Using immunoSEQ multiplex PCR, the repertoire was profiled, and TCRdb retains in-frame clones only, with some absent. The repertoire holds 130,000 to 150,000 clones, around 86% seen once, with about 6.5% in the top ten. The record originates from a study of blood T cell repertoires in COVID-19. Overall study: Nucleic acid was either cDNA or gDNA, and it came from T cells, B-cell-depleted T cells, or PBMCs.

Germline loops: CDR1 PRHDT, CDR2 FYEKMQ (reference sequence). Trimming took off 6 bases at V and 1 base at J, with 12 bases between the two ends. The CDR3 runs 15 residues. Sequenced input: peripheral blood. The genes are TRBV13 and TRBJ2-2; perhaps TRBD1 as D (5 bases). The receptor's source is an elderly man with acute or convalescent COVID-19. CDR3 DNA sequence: TGTGCCAGCAGTCCCGGACACCTGAACACCGGGGAGCTGTTTTTT. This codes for CASSPGHLNTGELFF. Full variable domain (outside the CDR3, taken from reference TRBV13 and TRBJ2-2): AAGVIQSPRHLIKEKRETATLKCYPIPRHDTVYWYQQGPGQDPQFLISFYEKMQSDKGSIPDRFSAQQFSDYHSELNMSSLELGDSALYFCASSPGHLNTGELFFGEGSRLTVL.